The next 3 T cell receptor beta chains were all read from a single sample in a study of T cells after yellow fever vaccination. Via MiXCR, TCRdb re-called the 5' RACE reads, giving one row per CDR3 protein. The sample contains 300,000 or so distinct CDR3 sequences, about 8.3% of which appear only once. The sequencing used PBMCs, collected about 49 days after the first yellow fever vaccination. All receptors derive from a man aged 18 to 30 who received the YFV17D yellow fever vaccine.

The table lists this clonotype with many counts. This chain links TRBV12-3 or TRBV12-4 with TRBJ1-2; 9 positions match TRBD1. This CDR3 comprises 15 residues. V was clipped by 5 bases and J by 7 bases; unmatched bases: 11. DNA of the CDR3: TGTGCCAGCAGTGTTACCGGGACAGGGCGACTTGGCTACACCTTC. This codes for CASSVTGTGRLGYTF.

This clonotype occurred a few times. The rearrangement uses TRBV4-3 and TRBJ2-1; D gene ambiguous. The V and J ends lost 4 bases and 9 bases respectively, with 25 bases between them. The CDR3 covers 17 residues. Germline-derived CDR1 and CDR2 are LGHNA and YSLEER. CDR3 DNA sequence: TGCGCCAGCAGCCTAAGACCGCCGCGCCCGGTGATGGTTGAGCAGTTCTTC. The encoded protein is CASSLRPPRPVMVEQFF.

The V gene is TRBV30, the J gene TRBJ2-2; D gene unclear. The CDR3 runs 13 residues. Germline CDR1 and CDR2: GTSNPN and SVGIG (reference sequence). V lost 0 bases and J lost 8, with 10 bases in between. The CDR3 bases are TGTGCCTGGAGTGTACTGGACGCTGGGGAGCTGTTTTTT. Residues: CAWSVLDAGELFF.